Presented here are 12 T cell receptor beta chains from one specimen sequenced in a study of response to subunit inactivated influenza vaccine. TCRdb re-derived calls from the RT-PCR reads in MiXCR, one entry per CDR3 protein. The sample shows 800,000 to 1,000,000 distinct CDR3 sequences, over 20% of them seen only once. Sample: PBMCs from blood, taken roughly 5 days after vaccination. All receptors derive from a man in his fifties who received an inactivated influenza vaccine.

CDR3 residues: CASSLIPAGDYNEQFF. The CDR3 DNA reads as TGTGCCAGCAGCTTAATACCAGCGGGGGACTACAATGAGCAGTTCTTC. The genes are TRBV7-3 and TRBJ2-1; 8 bases match TRBD2. In germline, CDR1 is SGHTA, CDR2 FQGTGA. This CDR3 comprises 16 residues. V shed 1 base and J 3 bases; nucleotides not matched to a gene: 5. Combining the CDR3 with reference TRBV7-3 and TRBJ2-1 gives the whole variable domain GAGVSQTPSNKVTEKGKYVELRCDPISGHTALYWYRQSLGQGPEFLIYFQGTGAADDSGLPNDRFFAVRPEGSVSTLKIQRTERGDSAVYLCASSLIPAGDYNEQFFGPGTRLTVL.

This chain links TRBV6-6 with TRBJ1-2; D is uncertain. V lost 6 bases and J lost 3, with 11 bases in between. The germline V gene encodes CDR1 MNHNY and CDR2 SVGAGI (reference sequence). The CDR3 has 13 amino acids. The CDR3 DNA reads as TGTGCCAGCAGGCGACCCGGGGACTATGGCTACACCTTC. Its protein product is CASRRPGDYGYTF.

The table lists this clonotype with a few counts. The V gene is TRBV20-1, the J gene TRBJ2-7; D is unresolved. Deletions cut 0 bases from V and 3 bases from J, with 9 bases between. Germline lookup yields CDR1 DFQATT and CDR2 SNEGSKA (reference sequence). CDR3 length: 13 amino acids. CDR3 nucleotide sequence: TGCAGTGCTAGAGATTCGACGAACTACGAGCAGTACTTC. This translates into CSARDSTNYEQYF.

This clonotype was found many times. The chain recombines TRBV12-3 or TRBV12-4 with TRBJ2-2; 12 nucleotides align to TRBD2. Trimming took 6 bases from V and 7 from J; bases not matched to a gene: 6. The CDR3 is 15 residues long. The CDR3, as DNA: TGTGCCAGCAGCACCCTAGCGGGAGGGTTCGGGGAGCTGTTTTTT. Translating it yields CASSTLAGGFGELFF.

This clonotype was observed a few times. The rearrangement joins TRBV12-3 or TRBV12-4 to TRBJ2-5, with D possibly TRBD2 on 6 matching bases. Between the trimmed V and J ends, which lost 3 bases and 9 bases, there was a span of 14 bases. The CDR3 totals 13 residues. CDR3 bases: TGTGCCAGCAGTTTGGACTATCAAGCGGCCCAGTACTTC. This codes for CASSLDYQAAQYF.

The J gene is TRBJ1-1, the V gene TRBV20-1; the D gene is possibly TRBD1 (5 bases). This CDR3 region has 12 residues. Germline V gene data show CDR1 as DFQATT and CDR2 as SNEGSKA (reference sequence). V was cut by 2 bases and J by 11 bases, with 15 bases left in between. CDR3 nucleotides: TGCAGTGCTAGATCGCAGGGCAGTTACGCTTTCTTT. Translated, it gives CSARSQGSYAFF.

In its sample, this clonotype was seen a few times. This chain links TRBV28 with TRBJ2-7, with TRBD2 matching over 10 bases. From germline, CDR1 is MDHEN and CDR2 SYDVKM. The CDR3 has 16 amino acids. V lost 10 bases, J lost 0 bases, and 12 bases stayed unmatched. CDR3 DNA sequence: TGTGCCACCCTAAGCAGCGGGGGGGAAAGCTCCTACGAGCAGTACTTC. Its translation is CATLSSGGESSYEQYF.

This clonotype was seen more than once but under ten times. The chain uses TRBV12-3 or TRBV12-4 and TRBJ2-1; 7 bases map to TRBD1. Losses at the gene ends were 5 bases for V and 5 bases for J; bases not matched to a gene: 9. This CDR3 spans 15 amino acids. Written as DNA, the CDR3 is TGTGCCAGCAGTATCACGACAGGGAGAAACAATGAGCAGTTCTTC. It translates to CASSITTGRNNEQFF.

This clonotype was counted a few times. The rearrangement uses TRBV11-2 and TRBJ2-5, with 12 bases lining up with TRBD1. The CDR3 length is 16 residues. Germline values: CDR1 SGHAT, CDR2 FQNNGV. V lost 6 bases to trimming and J lost 5 bases; unmatched junction nucleotides: 10. In nucleotides, the CDR3 is TGTGCCAGCAGACAAGCGGGGACAGGGGGCTATGAGACCCAGTACTTC. Its translation: CASRQAGTGGYETQYF.

This clonotype was recorded many times. This chain uses TRBV12-3 or TRBV12-4 with TRBJ2-7; possible D gene TRBD1, 6 bases. Trimming shortened V by 4 bases and J by 3 bases, and 10 bases separated the two germline ends. The CDR3 loop spans 13 amino acids. The chain's CDR3 is CASSSGHLYEQYF. In DNA, the CDR3 is TGTGCCAGCAGTTCGGGACACCTCTACGAGCAGTACTTC.

This chain joins TRBV6-1 and TRBJ2-1, with D unresolved. Trimming left V 8 bases short and J 1 base short, with 3 bases between. CDR1 MNHNS and CDR2 SASEGT come from the germline V gene. The CDR3 is 11 amino acids. DNA of the CDR3: TGTGCCAGCGTATCCTACAATGAGCAGTTCTTC. Residues: CASVSYNEQFF.

This clonotype was found a few times. V and J are TRBV7-9 and TRBJ1-1; 10 positions agree with TRBD1. The CDR3 covers 16 residues. Germline CDR1 and CDR2: SEHNR and FQNEAQ (reference sequence). The junction had 7 bases not matched to a gene; V was cut back by 5 bases and J by 1 base. The CDR3 region is CASSPRDRGENTEAFF. The CDR3 coding sequence is TGTGCCAGCAGCCCGAGGGACAGGGGCGAGAACACTGAAGCTTTCTTT.